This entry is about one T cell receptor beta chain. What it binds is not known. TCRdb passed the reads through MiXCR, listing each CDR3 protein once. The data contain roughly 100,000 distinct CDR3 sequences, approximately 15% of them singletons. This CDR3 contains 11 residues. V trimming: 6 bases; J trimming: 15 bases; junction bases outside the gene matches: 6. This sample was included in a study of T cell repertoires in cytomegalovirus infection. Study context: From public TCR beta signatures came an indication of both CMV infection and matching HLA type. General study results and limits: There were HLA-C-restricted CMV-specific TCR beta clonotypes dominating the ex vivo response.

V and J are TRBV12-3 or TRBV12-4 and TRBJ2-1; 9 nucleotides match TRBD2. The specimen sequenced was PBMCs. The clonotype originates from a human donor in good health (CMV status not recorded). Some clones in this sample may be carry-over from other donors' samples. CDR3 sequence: CASSRSGGPFF. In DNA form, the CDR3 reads TGTGCCAGCAGCCGTAGCGGGGGACCGTTCTTC.